A selection of T cell receptor beta chains follows, all from one sample in a study of cytomegalovirus exposure and HLA in healthy donors. Measured with immunoSEQ multiplex PCR; TCRdb has only the in-frame clones, and not every one. Of fewer than 250,000 clones in the sample, approximately 80% were seen once. Sequencing was carried out using PBMCs. These receptors originate from a woman aged 25 to 45 in good health and CMV-seropositive. CDR3s include the opening cysteine and the closing phenylalanine or tryptophan. A D gene is named only where the DNA matches it firmly. The size field is filled for only some rows; it gives once, few, many or a size class.

v_gene,d_gene,j_gene,abundance,CDR3aa,CDR3nt
TRBV10-3,NA,TRBJ2-5,NA,CAISENGVGETQYF,TGTGCCATCAGTGAGAACGGGGTCGGTGAGACCCAGTACTTC
TRBV9,TRBD1,TRBJ2-3,few,CASSVRDRADTQYF,TGTGCCAGCAGCGTACGGGACAGGGCAGATACGCAGTATTTT
TRBV25-1,NA,TRBJ2-3,NA,CASSEAETQYF,TGTGCCAGCAGTGAAGCAGAAACGCAGTATTTT
TRBV29-1,NA,TRBJ1-5,NA,CSVATGSQPQHF,TGCAGCGTTGCGACAGGCAGTCAGCCCCAGCATTTT
TRBV5-4,NA,TRBJ1-6,NA,CASAQGHRSPLHF,TGTGCCAGCGCCCAGGGGCACCGTTCACCCCTCCACTTT
TRBV30,TRBD2,TRBJ2-2,NA,CAWSEGLANGELFF,TGTGCCTGGAGTGAGGGACTAGCAAACGGGGAGCTGTTTTTT
TRBV27,NA,TRBJ2-1,NA,CASRKGAYNEQFF,TGTGCCAGCAGAAAAGGGGCCTACAATGAGCAGTTCTTC
TRBV5-6,TRBD2,TRBJ2-7,NA,CASSVGLAGPSYEQYF,TGTGCCAGCAGCGTTGGACTAGCGGGACCCTCCTACGAGCAGTACTTC
TRBV18,TRBD1,TRBJ2-4,NA,CASSPPRDRSLLVGQNIQYF,TGTGCCAGCTCACCACCCCGGGACAGATCTCTACTAGTGGGGCAAAACATTCAGTACTTC
TRBV7-9,NA,TRBJ2-5,few,CASSPLQRRETQYF,TGTGCCAGCAGCCCCCTCCAGCGACGGGAGACCCAGTACTTC
TRBV5-6,NA,TRBJ1-1,NA,CASSWTGRGTEAFF,TGTGCCAGCAGCTGGACGGGGAGGGGCACTGAAGCTTTCTTT
TRBV30,NA,TRBJ1-3,NA,CAWSGGLLSGNTIYF,TGTGCCTGGAGTGGGGGACTTTTATCTGGAAACACCATATATTTT
TRBV28,TRBD2,TRBJ2-5,NA,CAVGTSGGQGTQYF,TGTGCCGTCGGGACTAGCGGGGGCCAGGGGACCCAGTACTTC
TRBV6-5,TRBD1,TRBJ2-2,NA,CASTPDRRNTGELFF,TGTGCCAGCACTCCGGACAGGAGGAACACCGGGGAGCTGTTTTTT
TRBV30,NA,TRBJ1-1,NA,CAWSAHQNTEAFF,TGTGCCTGGAGTGCACACCAAAACACTGAAGCTTTCTTT
TRBV6-1,TRBD1,TRBJ2-7,few,CATISTGTGNYEQYF,TGTGCCACCATTTCAACCGGGACAGGGAACTACGAGCAGTACTTC
TRBV5-4,NA,TRBJ2-1,NA,CASSLGGGMSCNEQFF,TGTGCCAGCAGCTTGGGTGGCGGGATGTCCTGCAATGAGCAGTTCTTC
TRBV9,NA,TRBJ2-5,few,CASSVDGRGTQYF,TGTGCCAGCAGCGTTGACGGTAGGGGGACCCAGTACTTC
TRBV11-2,TRBD2,TRBJ2-1,NA,CASSLAGFDNEQFF,TGTGCCAGCAGCCTAGCGGGATTCGACAATGAGCAGTTCTTC
TRBV10-3,NA,TRBJ1-4,NA,CAIVGTHNEKLFF,TGTGCCATCGTCGGGACACATAATGAAAAACTGTTTTTT
TRBV5-5,TRBD2,TRBJ2-7,NA,CASSSWREGIYEQYF,TGTGCCAGCAGCTCTTGGCGGGAGGGTATCTACGAGCAGTACTTC
TRBV7-8,TRBD2,TRBJ2-7,NA,CASSLEVPGGRYEQYF,TGTGCCAGCAGCTTAGAGGTGCCCGGCGGGAGGTACGAGCAGTACTTC
TRBV19,TRBD1,TRBJ2-7,NA,CASRNSGGHEQYF,TGTGCCAGTAGGAATTCAGGGGGCCACGAGCAGTACTTC
TRBV5-1,TRBD2,TRBJ2-7,NA,CASSSRSVAGGRDEQYF,TGCGCCAGCAGTTCCCGGTCGGTAGCGGGGGGGCGGGACGAGCAGTACTTC
TRBV29-1,TRBD2,TRBJ2-3,NA,CSVEGLAGALSTDAQYF,TGCAGCGTTGAAGGCCTAGCGGGGGCCCTTAGCACAGATGCGCAGTATTTT
TRBV4-1,TRBD2,TRBJ2-3,NA,CASSQDRGGRGRDTQYF,TGCGCCAGCAGCCAAGATCGTGGCGGGAGGGGCAGGGATACGCAGTATTTT
TRBV5-1,NA,TRBJ2-5,few,CASSLAPGAGETQYF,TGCGCCAGCAGCTTGGCCCCAGGGGCTGGGGAGACCCAGTACTTC
TRBV10-3,NA,TRBJ2-2,NA,CAISVGGYTGELFF,TGTGCCATCAGTGTCGGCGGTTACACCGGGGAGCTGTTTTTT
TRBV27,NA,TRBJ1-2,NA,CASRLRTEWNYGYTF,TGTGCCAGCAGACTAAGGACAGAATGGAACTATGGCTACACCTTC
TRBV30,NA,TRBJ2-3,NA,CAWIRFRTDTQYF,TGTGCCTGGATTCGGTTCCGCACAGATACGCAGTATTTT
TRBV4-1,TRBD2,TRBJ2-7,NA,CASSQAGGEQYF,TGCGCCAGCAGCCAAGCGGGAGGAGAGCAGTACTTC
TRBV11-2,TRBD2,TRBJ2-1,NA,CASSIWTSGGANEQFF,TGTGCCAGCAGCATATGGACTAGCGGGGGGGCCAATGAGCAGTTCTTC
TRBV19,TRBD1,TRBJ2-5,once,CASGTGGKETQYF,TGTGCCAGCGGGACAGGGGGAAAGGAGACCCAGTACTTC
TRBV10-2,TRBD2,TRBJ2-5,NA,CASHSISGRETQYF,TGCGCCAGCCATTCGATAAGCGGGAGAGAGACCCAGTACTTC
TRBV28,TRBD1,TRBJ1-5,NA,CASFTGGNQPQHF,TGTGCCAGCTTTACAGGGGGCAATCAGCCCCAGCATTTT
TRBV19,NA,TRBJ2-7,NA,CASSMGSTSNTYEQYF,TGTGCCAGTAGTATGGGCAGCACCTCCAACACCTACGAGCAGTACTTC
TRBV28,TRBD2,TRBJ2-5,NA,CASSSAGGRETQYF,TGTGCCAGCAGTTCTGCGGGAGGGCGGGAGACCCAGTACTTC
TRBV11-2,NA,TRBJ1-1,NA,CASSLMVEIGAFF,TGTGCCAGCAGCTTAATGGTGGAGATAGGAGCTTTCTTT
TRBV2,TRBD1,TRBJ1-1,NA,CASSTDRGTEAFF,TGTGCCAGCAGTACCGACAGGGGCACTGAAGCTTTCTTT
TRBV5-1,TRBD2,TRBJ2-3,once,CASSSGLAGSTDTQYF,TGCGCCAGCAGCTCGGGACTAGCGGGAAGCACAGATACGCAGTATTTT
TRBV19,NA,TRBJ1-2,NA,CASSIGTGNGYTF,TGTGCCAGTAGTATAGGAACAGGGAATGGCTACACCTTC
TRBV6-1,NA,TRBJ1-4,once,CASSALTGSNEKLFF,TGTGCCAGCAGTGCCCTCACAGGGTCAAATGAAAAACTGTTTTTT
TRBV30,NA,TRBJ1-1,NA,CAWFWNTEAFF,TGTGCCTGGTTCTGGAACACTGAAGCTTTCTTT
TRBV30,NA,TRBJ1-2,few,CAWSPSGGGYTF,TGTGCCTGGAGTCCTTCTGGGGGCGGCTACACCTTC
TRBV4-1,NA,TRBJ1-2,NA,CASSETFNYGYTF,TGCGCCAGCAGCGAGACATTTAACTATGGCTACACCTTC
TRBV11-3,NA,TRBJ2-1,NA,CASSALRDFYYNEQFF,TGTGCCAGCAGCGCACTCCGGGACTTTTACTACAATGAGCAGTTCTTC
TRBV7-9,NA,TRBJ2-2,NA,CSSSLADGEAAGELFF,TGTTCCAGCAGCTTAGCTGACGGGGAAGCTGCGGGGGAGCTGTTTTTT
TRBV10-3,TRBD1,TRBJ1-2,NA,CAISPGQDYGYTF,TGTGCCATCAGTCCGGGACAGGACTATGGCTACACCTTC
TRBV5-4,TRBD2,TRBJ2-1,NA,CASNLGLAGYNEQFF,TGTGCCAGCAACCTGGGGCTAGCGGGGTACAATGAGCAGTTCTTC
TRBV29-1,NA,TRBJ2-3,NA,CSVEGQPGDTQYF,TGCAGCGTTGAAGGGCAGCCCGGGGATACGCAGTATTTT
TRBV5-1,TRBD2,TRBJ2-5,NA,CASSLGLAGGHRQETQYF,TGCGCCAGCAGCTTGGGACTAGCGGGAGGTCATCGTCAAGAGACCCAGTACTTC
TRBV19,TRBD1,TRBJ1-3,NA,CASSETGTGGGTIYF,TGTGCCAGTAGCGAAACCGGGACAGGGGGCGGCACCATATATTTT
TRBV4-3,NA,TRBJ2-5,NA,CASSQDPGRETQYF,TGCGCCAGCAGCCAAGATCCAGGCCGAGAGACCCAGTACTTC
TRBV7-9,NA,TRBJ2-6,NA,CASSREAGAGANVLTF,TGTGCCAGCAGCCGGGAAGCGGGTGCTGGGGCCAACGTCCTGACTTTC
TRBV19,TRBD1,TRBJ1-5,NA,CASSITGGGNQPQHF,TGTGCCAGTAGTATCACAGGGGGCGGCAATCAGCCCCAGCATTTT